This T cell receptor (beta chain) was sequenced for a study of graft-versus-host responses after intestinal transplantation. In germline, CDR1 is SGDLS, CDR2 YYNGEE. The CDR3 is made up of 14 amino acids. Unmatched junction bases numbered 5, after V lost 0 bases and J lost 5 bases. Assay: immunoSEQ multiplex PCR; the TCRdb copy retains only in-frame clones and omits some. The sample carries around 43,000 clones, around nine tenths recorded once. V gene TRBV9 combines with J gene TRBJ2-7; the match to TRBD1 covers 7 bases. Sequencing used PBMCs, obtained 524 days after transplant. The receptor comes from a human patient who received an intestinal transplant, so some T cells may come from the graft donor. DNA for the CDR3: TGTGCCAGCAGCGTAGCGTCAGGGGGAGACGAGCAGTACTTC. Its protein is CASSVASGGDEQYF.